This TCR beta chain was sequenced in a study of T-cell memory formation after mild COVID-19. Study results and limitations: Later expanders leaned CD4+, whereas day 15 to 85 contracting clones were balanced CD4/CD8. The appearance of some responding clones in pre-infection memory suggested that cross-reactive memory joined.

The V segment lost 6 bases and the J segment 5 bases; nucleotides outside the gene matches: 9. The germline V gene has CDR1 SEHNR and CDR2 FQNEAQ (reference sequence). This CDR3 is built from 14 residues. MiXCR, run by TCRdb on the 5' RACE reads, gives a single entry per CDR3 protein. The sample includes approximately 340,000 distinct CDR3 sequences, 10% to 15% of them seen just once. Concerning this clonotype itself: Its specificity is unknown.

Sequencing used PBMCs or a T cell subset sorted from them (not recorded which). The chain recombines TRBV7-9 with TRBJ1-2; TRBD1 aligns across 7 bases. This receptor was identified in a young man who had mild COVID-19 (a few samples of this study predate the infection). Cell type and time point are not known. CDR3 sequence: CASSQGGGAYGYTF. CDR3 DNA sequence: TGTGCCAGCAGTCAGGGGGGCGGGGCGTATGGCTACACCTTC. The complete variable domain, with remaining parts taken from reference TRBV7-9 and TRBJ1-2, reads DTGVSQNPRHKITKRGQNVTFRCDPISEHNRLYWYRQTLGQGPEFLTYFQNEAQLEKSRLLSDRFSAERPKGSFSTLEIQRTEQGDSAMYLCASSQGGGAYGYTFGSGTRLTVV.